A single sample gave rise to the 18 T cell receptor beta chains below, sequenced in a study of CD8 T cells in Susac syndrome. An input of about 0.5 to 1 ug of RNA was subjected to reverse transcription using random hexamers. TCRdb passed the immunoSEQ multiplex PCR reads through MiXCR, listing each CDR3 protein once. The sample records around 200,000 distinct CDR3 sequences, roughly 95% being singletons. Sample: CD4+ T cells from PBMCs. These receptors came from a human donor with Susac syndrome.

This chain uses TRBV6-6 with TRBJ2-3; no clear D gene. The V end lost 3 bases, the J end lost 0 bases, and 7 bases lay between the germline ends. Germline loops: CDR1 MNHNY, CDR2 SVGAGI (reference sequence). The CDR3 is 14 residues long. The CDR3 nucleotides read TGTGCCAGCAGTTATCACAGTAGCACAGATACGCAGTATTTT. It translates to CASSYHSSTDTQYF.

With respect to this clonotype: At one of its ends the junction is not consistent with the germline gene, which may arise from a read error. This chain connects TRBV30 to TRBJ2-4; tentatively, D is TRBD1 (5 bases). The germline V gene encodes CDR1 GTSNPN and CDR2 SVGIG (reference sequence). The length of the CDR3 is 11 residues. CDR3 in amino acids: CAWSLFGALNF. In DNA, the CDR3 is TGTGCCTGGAGTCTATTTGGGGCCCTGAACTTC. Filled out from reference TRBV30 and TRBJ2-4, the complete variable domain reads SQTIHQWPATLVQPVGSPLSLECTVEGTSNPNLYWYRQAAGRGLQLLFYSVGIGQISSEVPQNLSASRPQDRQFILSSKKLLLSDSGFYLCAWSLFGALNFGAGTRLSVL.

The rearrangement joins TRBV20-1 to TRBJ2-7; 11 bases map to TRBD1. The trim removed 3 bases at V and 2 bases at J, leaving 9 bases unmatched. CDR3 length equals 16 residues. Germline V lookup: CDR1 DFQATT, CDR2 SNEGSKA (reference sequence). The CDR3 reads CSARRTGGGVPYEQYF. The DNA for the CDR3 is TGCAGTGCTAGGAGGACAGGGGGCGGGGTTCCCTACGAGCAGTACTTC.

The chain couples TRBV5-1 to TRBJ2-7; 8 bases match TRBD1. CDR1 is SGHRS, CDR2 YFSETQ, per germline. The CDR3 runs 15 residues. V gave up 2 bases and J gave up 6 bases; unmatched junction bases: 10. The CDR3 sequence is CASSFLNAGGGEQYF. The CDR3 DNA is TGCGCCAGCAGCTTCTTAAACGCAGGGGGCGGCGAGCAGTACTTC.

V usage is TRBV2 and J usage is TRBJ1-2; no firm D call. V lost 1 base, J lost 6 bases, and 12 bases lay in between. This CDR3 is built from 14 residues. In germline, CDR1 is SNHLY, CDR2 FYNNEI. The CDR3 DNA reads TGTGCCAGCAGTGAAGAAGGGTCACTGAATGGCTACACCTTC. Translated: CASSEEGSLNGYTF.

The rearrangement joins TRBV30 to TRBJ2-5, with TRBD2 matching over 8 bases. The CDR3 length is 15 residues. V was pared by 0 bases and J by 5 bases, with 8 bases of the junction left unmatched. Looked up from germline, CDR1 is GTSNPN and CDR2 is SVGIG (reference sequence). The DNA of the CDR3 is TGTGCCTGGAGTGTCGGGACTAGAGGAGGGGAGACCCAGTACTTC. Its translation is CAWSVGTRGGETQYF.

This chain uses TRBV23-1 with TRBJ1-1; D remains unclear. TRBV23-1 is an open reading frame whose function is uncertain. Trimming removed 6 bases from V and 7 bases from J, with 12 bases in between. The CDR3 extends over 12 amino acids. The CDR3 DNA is TGCGCCAGCAGGCCCCCTAAGGTTGAAGCTTTCTTT. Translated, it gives CASRPPKVEAFF.

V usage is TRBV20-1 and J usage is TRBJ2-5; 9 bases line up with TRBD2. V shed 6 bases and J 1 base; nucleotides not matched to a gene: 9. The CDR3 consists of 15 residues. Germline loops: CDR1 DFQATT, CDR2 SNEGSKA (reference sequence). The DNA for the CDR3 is TGCAGTGCACCAGACCCGCGGGGGGGCCAAGAGACCCAGTACTTC. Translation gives CSAPDPRGGQETQYF.

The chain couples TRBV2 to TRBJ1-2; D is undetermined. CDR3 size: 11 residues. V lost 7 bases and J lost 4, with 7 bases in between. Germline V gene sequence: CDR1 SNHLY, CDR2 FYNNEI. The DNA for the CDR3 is TGTGCCAGCACCCGTGGCTATGGCTACACCTTC. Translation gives CASTRGYGYTF.

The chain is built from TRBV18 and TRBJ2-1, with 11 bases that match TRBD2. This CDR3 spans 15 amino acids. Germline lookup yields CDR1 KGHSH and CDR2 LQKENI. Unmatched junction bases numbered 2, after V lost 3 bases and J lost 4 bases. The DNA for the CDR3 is TGTGCCAGCTCACCGACTAGCGGGGTGTACAATGAGCAGTTCTTC. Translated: CASSPTSGVYNEQFF. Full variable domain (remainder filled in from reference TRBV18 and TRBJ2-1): NAGVMQNPRHLVRRRGQEARLRCSPMKGHSHVYWYRQLPEEGLKFMVYLQKENIIDESGMPKERFSAEFPKEGPSILRIQQVVRGDSAAYFCASSPTSGVYNEQFFGPGTRLTVL.

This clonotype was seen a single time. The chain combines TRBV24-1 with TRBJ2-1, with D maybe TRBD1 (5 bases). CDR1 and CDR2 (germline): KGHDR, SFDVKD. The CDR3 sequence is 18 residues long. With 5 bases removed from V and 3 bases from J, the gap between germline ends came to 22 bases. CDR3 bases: TGTGCCACCAGTGGGACCCCAGGGATACCCTCATTCTACAATGAGCAGTTCTTC. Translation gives CATSGTPGIPSFYNEQFF.

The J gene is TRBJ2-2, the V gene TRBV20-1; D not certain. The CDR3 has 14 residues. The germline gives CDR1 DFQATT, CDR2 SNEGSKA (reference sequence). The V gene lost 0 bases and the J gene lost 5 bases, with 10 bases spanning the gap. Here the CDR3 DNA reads TGCAGTGCTAGAGATTCGGCCGGGACCGGGGAGCTGTTTTTT. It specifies CSARDSAGTGELFF.

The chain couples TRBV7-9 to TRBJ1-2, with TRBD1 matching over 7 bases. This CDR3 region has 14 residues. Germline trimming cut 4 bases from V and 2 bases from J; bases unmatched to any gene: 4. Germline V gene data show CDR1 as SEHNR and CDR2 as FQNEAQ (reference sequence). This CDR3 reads CASSSSGQNYGYTF. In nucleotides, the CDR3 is TGTGCCAGCAGCTCTTCGGGACAGAACTATGGCTACACCTTC. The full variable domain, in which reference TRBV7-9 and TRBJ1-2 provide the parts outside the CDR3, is DTGVSQNPRHKITKRGQNVTFRCDPISEHNRLYWYRQTLGQGPEFLTYFQNEAQLEKSRLLSDRFSAERPKGSFSTLEIQRTEQGDSAMYLCASSSSGQNYGYTFGSGTRLTVV.

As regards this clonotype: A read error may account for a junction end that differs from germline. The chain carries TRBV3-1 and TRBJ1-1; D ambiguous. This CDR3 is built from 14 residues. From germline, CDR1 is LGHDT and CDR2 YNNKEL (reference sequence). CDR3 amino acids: CASSQELGNTETFF. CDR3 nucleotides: TGTGCCAGCAGCCAGGAGCTAGGAAACACTGAAACTTTCTTT.

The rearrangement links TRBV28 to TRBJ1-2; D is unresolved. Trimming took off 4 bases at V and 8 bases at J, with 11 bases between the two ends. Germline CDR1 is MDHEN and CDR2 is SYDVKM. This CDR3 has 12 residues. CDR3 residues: CASSSPQTGYTF. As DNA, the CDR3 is TGTGCCAGCAGTTCCCCCCAGACCGGCTACACCTTC.

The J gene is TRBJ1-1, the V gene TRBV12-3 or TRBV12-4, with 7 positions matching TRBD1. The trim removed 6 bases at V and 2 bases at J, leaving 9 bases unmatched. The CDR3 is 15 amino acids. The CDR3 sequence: CASRMWGQTNTEAFF. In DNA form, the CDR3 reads TGTGCCAGCAGAATGTGGGGACAGACAAACACTGAAGCTTTCTTT.

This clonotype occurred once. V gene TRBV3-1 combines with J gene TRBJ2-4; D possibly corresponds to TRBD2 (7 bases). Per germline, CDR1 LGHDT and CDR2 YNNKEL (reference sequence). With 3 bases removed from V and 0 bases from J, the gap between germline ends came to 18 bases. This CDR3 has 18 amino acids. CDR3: CASSHWGGRVSAKNIQYF. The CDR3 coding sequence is TGTGCCAGCAGCCATTGGGGGGGGCGGGTCTCAGCCAAAAACATTCAGTACTTC.

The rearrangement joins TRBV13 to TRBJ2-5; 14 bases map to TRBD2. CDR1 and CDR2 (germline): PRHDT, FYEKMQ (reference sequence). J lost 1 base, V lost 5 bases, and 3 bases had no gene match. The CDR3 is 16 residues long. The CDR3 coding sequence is TGTGCCAGCAGCAAGACTAGCGGGGGGGTCCAAGAGACCCAGTACTTC. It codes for CASSKTSGGVQETQYF.